A single sample gave rise to the 15 T cell receptor beta chains below, sequenced in a study of liver allograft versus peripheral blood T cells. Study context: In transplanted livers, T cell receptor repertoires were compared with those found in the recipients' peripheral blood.

MiXCR, applied by TCRdb to the reads, yields one record per CDR3 protein. The sample yields more than 10,000 distinct CDR3 sequences, approximately 17% seen once. The receptors originated from a human patient who had a liver transplant. Some T cells here may be from the graft donor.

There are a few counts of this clonotype. The chain employs TRBV6-6 and TRBJ2-2; no reliable D call. Germline V gene data show CDR1 as MNHNY and CDR2 as SVGAGI (reference sequence). Trimming pared 6 bases from V and 1 base from J, leaving 12 bases between. This CDR3 is built from 15 residues. The CDR3 is CASSPQGWNTGELFF. CDR3 sequence (DNA): TGTGCCAGCAGCCCCCAAGGGTGGAACACCGGGGAGCTGTTTTTT.

This clonotype appeared many times. The chain has TRBV10-3 and TRBJ2-3; 12 bases align to TRBD2. The CDR3 covers 18 residues. V gave up 4 bases and J gave up 5 bases; unmatched junction bases: 13. Germline CDR1 ENHRY, CDR2 SYGVKD. This CDR3 reads CAISGRLAGEDMKDTQYF. Written as DNA, the CDR3 is TGTGCCATCAGTGGGAGACTAGCGGGAGAGGATATGAAAGATACGCAGTATTTT.

This clonotype was recorded many times. The chain combines TRBV7-2 with TRBJ1-2; D call uncertain. Trimming removed 2 bases at V and 4 bases at J, with 8 bases between. The germline V gene has CDR1 SGHTA and CDR2 FQGNSA. There are 13 residues in the CDR3. The CDR3 spells CASSLMRFYGYTF. The CDR3 DNA reads TGTGCCAGCAGCTTAATGAGGTTCTATGGCTACACCTTC.

By frequency in the sample, this clonotype is medium-sized. The chain links TRBV10-3 to TRBJ2-1; TRBD2 matches 7 bases. Germline CDR1 is ENHRY and CDR2 is SYGVKD. V lost 10 bases, J lost 4 bases, and 16 bases stayed unmatched. This CDR3 contains 16 residues. CDR3 in amino acids: CATSTQETGGYNEQFF. Here the CDR3 DNA reads TGTGCCACCTCGACCCAGGAGACGGGGGGATACAATGAGCAGTTCTTC.

The chain links TRBV20-1 to TRBJ1-1; D call uncertain. Trimming pared 1 base from V and 1 base from J, leaving 4 bases between. The CDR3 totals 12 residues. In germline, CDR1 is DFQATT, CDR2 SNEGSKA (reference sequence). The DNA of the CDR3 is TGCAGTGCTAGAGTAGAGAACACTGAAGCTTTCTTT. This gives the protein CSARVENTEAFF.

The V gene is TRBV28, the J gene TRBJ1-5; D not resolved. Germline CDR1 MDHEN, CDR2 SYDVKM. V shed 6 bases and J shed 6 bases, with 9 bases lying between them. The CDR3 runs 12 residues. The CDR3: CASSLFVQPQHF. The CDR3 bases are TGTGCCAGCAGCCTTTTCGTTCAGCCCCAGCATTTT.

This clonotype was detected many times. The chain uses TRBV6-1 and TRBJ2-7, with 10 bases aligning to TRBD2. V lost 1 base to trimming and J lost 1 base; unmatched junction nucleotides: 7. The CDR3 is made up of 17 amino acids. Germline V gives CDR1 MNHNS, CDR2 SASEGT. CDR3 protein: CASSEGLAGGRSYEQYF. The CDR3 DNA follows: TGTGCCAGCAGTGAAGGATTAGCGGGAGGTAGATCCTACGAGCAGTACTTC.

This clonotype has more than one count but fewer than ten. The chain is built from TRBV25-1 and TRBJ2-5; D is tentatively TRBD1 or TRBD2 (5 bases each). Per germline, CDR1 MGHDK and CDR2 SYGVNS. V dropped 2 bases and J dropped 4 bases, with 14 bases sitting between them. CDR3 size: 15 residues. CDR3 bases: TGTGCCAGCAGTGAAGACAGATCGGGAAGAGAGACCCAGTACTTC. Protein product: CASSEDRSGRETQYF.

The chain links TRBV18 to TRBJ1-1; a weak D match, TRBD1 (6 bases). CDR1 and CDR2 (germline): KGHSH, LQKENI. Trimming removed 3 bases from V and 8 bases from J, with 10 bases in between. The CDR3 is made up of 12 amino acids. CDR3 residues: CASSPDTGEAFF. The CDR3 bases are TGTGCCAGCTCACCGGATACAGGGGAAGCTTTCTTT.

With regard to this clonotype: No conserved phenylalanine or tryptophan is present at the end of the CDR3, so a read error is the likely explanation. The chain couples TRBV20-1 to TRBJ1-1, with 7 bases identical to TRBD1. The CDR3 runs to 13 residues. After removal of 5 bases from V and 2 bases from J, the junction contained 5 bases not matched to a gene. From germline, CDR1 is DFQATT and CDR2 SNEGSKA (reference sequence). CDR3 sequence: CSACEGANTEAFL. CDR3 coding DNA: TGCAGTGCTTGTGAGGGGGCAAACACTGAAGCTTTCCTT.

By frequency in the sample, this clonotype is medium-sized (0.01 to 0.1%). V gene TRBV19 combines with J gene TRBJ2-3, with TRBD2 identical over 11 bases. Germline V gives CDR1 LNHDA, CDR2 SQIVND (reference sequence). J lost 6 bases, V lost 3 bases, and 8 bases had no gene match. CDR3 size: 16 residues. CDR3 sequence reads: CASSMLGLAVRDTQYF. The DNA of the CDR3 is TGTGCCAGTAGTATGTTGGGACTAGCGGTCCGGGATACGCAGTATTTT. The variable domain in full, with the rest retrieved from reference TRBV19 and TRBJ2-3, is DGGITQSPKYLFRKEGQNVTLSCEQNLNHDAMYWYRQDPGQGLRLIYYSQIVNDFQKGDIAEGYSVSREKKESFPLTVTSAQKNPTAFYLCASSMLGLAVRDTQYFGPGTRLTVL.

This clonotype was recorded many times. The genes are TRBV6-2 or TRBV6-3 and TRBJ2-7, with D perhaps being TRBD1 or TRBD2 (5 bases each). The CDR3 runs to 14 residues. V shed 4 bases and J shed 2 bases, with 12 bases lying between them. Germline loops: CDR1 MNHEY, CDR2 SVGEGT. The CDR3 DNA reads as TGTGCCAGCAGTTTTACCCCGGGACCCTACGAGCAGTACTTC. It translates to CASSFTPGPYEQYF.

The rearrangement uses TRBV20-1 and TRBJ1-5; D is possibly TRBD1 (5 bases). Germline CDR1 is DFQATT and CDR2 is SNEGSKA (reference sequence). Trimming pared 3 bases from V and 2 bases from J, leaving 11 bases between. The CDR3 has 14 residues. CDR3 sequence: CSARGGIGNQPQHF. In DNA, the CDR3 is TGCAGTGCTAGGGGGGGGATTGGCAATCAGCCCCAGCATTTT.

This clonotype is labeled medium-sized. The rearrangement links TRBV28 to TRBJ1-2; 7 bases are a match to TRBD1. J was trimmed by 4 bases and V by 5 bases; bases with no gene match: 10. The CDR3 covers 15 residues. Germline V gene lookup returns CDR1 MDHEN and CDR2 SYDVKM. As DNA, the CDR3 is TGTGCCAGCAGTAGCCGCGGACAGGACATCTATGGCTACACCTTC. It codes for CASSSRGQDIYGYTF.

This clonotype was recorded at least ten times. The chain uses TRBV6-2 or TRBV6-3 and TRBJ1-2, with D hard to call. Trimming stripped 7 bases from V and 8 bases from J, with 17 bases between. Per the germline V gene, CDR1 is MNHEY and CDR2 is SVGEGT. This CDR3 contains 13 residues. CDR3 nucleotide sequence: TGTGCCAGCATCTCGGGAGGGATCGGCGGCTACACCTTC. It translates to CASISGGIGGYTF.